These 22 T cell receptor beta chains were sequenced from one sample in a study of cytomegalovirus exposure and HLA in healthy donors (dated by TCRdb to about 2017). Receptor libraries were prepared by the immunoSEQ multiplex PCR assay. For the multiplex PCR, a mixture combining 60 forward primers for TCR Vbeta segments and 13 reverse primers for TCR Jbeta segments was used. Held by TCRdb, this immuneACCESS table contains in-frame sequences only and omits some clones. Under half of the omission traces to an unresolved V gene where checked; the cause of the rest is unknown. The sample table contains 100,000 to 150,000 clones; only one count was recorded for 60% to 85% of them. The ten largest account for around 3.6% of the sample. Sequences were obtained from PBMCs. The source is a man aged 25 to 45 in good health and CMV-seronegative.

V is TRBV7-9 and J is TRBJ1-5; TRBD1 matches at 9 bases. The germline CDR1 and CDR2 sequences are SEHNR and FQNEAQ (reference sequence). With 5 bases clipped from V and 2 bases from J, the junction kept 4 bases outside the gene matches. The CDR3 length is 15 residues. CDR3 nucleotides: TGTGCCAGCAGCATACAGGGGGCTGGCAATCAGCCCCAGCATTTT. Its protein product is CASSIQGAGNQPQHF. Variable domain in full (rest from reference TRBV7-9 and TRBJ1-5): DTGVSQNPRHKITKRGQNVTFRCDPISEHNRLYWYRQTLGQGPEFLTYFQNEAQLEKSRLLSDRFSAERPKGSFSTLEIQRTEQGDSAMYLCASSIQGAGNQPQHFGDGTRLSIL.

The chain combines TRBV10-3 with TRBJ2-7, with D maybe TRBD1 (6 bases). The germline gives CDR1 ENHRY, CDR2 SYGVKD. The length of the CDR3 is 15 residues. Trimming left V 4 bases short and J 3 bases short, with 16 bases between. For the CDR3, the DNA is TGTGCCATCAGTGGGCGACAGGATGGTTTCTACGAGCAGTACTTC. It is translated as CAISGRQDGFYEQYF.

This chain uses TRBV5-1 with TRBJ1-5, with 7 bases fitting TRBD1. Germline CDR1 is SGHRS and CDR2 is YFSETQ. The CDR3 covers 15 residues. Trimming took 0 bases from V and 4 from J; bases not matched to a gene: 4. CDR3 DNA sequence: TGCGCCAGCAGCTTGGACGGGGACAGTAATCAGCCCCAGCATTTT. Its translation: CASSLDGDSNQPQHF.

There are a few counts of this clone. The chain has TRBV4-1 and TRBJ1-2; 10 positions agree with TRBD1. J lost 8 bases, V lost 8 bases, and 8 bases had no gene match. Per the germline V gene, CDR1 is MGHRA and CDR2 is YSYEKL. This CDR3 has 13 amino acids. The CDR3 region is CASRATGGDGYTF. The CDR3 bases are TGCGCCAGCCGCGCGACAGGGGGCGACGGCTACACCTTC.

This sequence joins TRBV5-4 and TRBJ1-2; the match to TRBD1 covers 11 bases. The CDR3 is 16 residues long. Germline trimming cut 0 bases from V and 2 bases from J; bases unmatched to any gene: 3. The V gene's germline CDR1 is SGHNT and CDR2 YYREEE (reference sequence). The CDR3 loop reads CASSLEGQGANYGYTF. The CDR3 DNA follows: TGTGCCAGCAGCTTGGAAGGACAGGGGGCGAACTATGGCTACACCTTC.

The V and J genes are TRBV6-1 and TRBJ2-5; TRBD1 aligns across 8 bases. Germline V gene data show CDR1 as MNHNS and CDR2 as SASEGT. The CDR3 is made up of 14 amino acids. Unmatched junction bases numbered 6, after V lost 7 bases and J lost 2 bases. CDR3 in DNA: TGTGCCAGCAAACTCTGGACAGGGCAAGAGACCCAGTACTTC. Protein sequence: CASKLWTGQETQYF.

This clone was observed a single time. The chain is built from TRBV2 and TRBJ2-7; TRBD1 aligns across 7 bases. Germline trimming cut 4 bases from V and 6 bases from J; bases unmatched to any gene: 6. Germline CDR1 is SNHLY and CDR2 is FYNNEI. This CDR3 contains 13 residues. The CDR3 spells CASSVGTALEQYF. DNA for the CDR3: TGTGCCAGCAGTGTAGGGACAGCTCTCGAGCAGTACTTC.

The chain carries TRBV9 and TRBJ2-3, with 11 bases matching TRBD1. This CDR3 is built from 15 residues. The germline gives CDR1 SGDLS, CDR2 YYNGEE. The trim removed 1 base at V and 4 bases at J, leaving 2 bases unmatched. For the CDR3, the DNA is TGTGCCAGCAGCGTAATGGGACAGGGGGCAGATACGCAGTATTTT. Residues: CASSVMGQGADTQYF. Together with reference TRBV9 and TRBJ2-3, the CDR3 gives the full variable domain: DSGVTQTPKHLITATGQRVTLRCSPRSGDLSVYWYQQSLDQGLQFLIQYYNGEERAKGNILERFSAQQFPDLHSELNLSSLELGDSALYFCASSVMGQGADTQYFGPGTRLTVL.

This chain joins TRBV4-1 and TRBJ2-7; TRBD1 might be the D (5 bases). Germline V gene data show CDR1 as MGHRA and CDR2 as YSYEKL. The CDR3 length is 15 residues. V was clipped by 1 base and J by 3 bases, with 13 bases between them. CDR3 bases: TGCGCCAGCAGCCAAGGGCCAGGGCAGATCTACGAGCAGTACTTC. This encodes CASSQGPGQIYEQYF.

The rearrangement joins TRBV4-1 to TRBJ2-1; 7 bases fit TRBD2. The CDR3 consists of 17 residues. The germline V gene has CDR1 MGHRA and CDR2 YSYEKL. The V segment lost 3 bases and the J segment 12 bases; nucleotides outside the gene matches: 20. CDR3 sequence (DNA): TGCGCCAGCAGCCAGCCACCCCCTAGCGGAAGTTCTCCAGCGCAGTTCTTC. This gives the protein CASSQPPPSGSSPAQFF.

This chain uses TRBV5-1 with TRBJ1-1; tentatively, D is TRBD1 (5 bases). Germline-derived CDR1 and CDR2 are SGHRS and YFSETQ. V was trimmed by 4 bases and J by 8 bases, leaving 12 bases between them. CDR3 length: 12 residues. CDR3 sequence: CASSTTGVEAFF. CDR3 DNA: TGCGCCAGCAGCACCACGGGGGTCGAAGCTTTCTTT. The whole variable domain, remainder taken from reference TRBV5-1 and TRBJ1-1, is KAGVTQTPRYLIKTRGQQVTLSCSPISGHRSVSWYQQTPGQGLQFLFEYFSETQRNKGNFPGRFSGRQFSNSRSEMNVSTLELGDSALYLCASSTTGVEAFFGQGTRLTVV.

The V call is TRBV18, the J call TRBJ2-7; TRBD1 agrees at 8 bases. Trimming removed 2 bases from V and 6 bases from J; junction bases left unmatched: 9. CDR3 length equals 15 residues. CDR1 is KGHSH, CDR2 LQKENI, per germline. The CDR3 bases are TGTGCCAGCTCACCAGGCAGACAGGGGCCCAGCGAGCAGTACTTC. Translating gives CASSPGRQGPSEQYF.

The chain's CDR3 is CATSRGRDSPITSTDTQYF. CDR3 DNA: TGTGCCACCAGCAGAGGCAGGGACAGCCCTATAACTAGCACAGATACGCAGTATTTT. This chain uses TRBV15 with TRBJ2-3; 7 bases line up with TRBD1. V was pared by 1 base and J by 0 bases, with 13 bases of the junction left unmatched. This CDR3 region has 19 residues. The germline CDR1 and CDR2 sequences are LNHNV and YYDKDF (reference sequence).

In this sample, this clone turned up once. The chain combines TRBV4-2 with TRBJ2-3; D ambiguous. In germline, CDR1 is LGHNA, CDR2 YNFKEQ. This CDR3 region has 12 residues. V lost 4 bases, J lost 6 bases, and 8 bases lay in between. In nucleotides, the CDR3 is TGTGCCAGCAGCCGCTCCCGGGATACGCAGTATTTT. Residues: CASSRSRDTQYF.

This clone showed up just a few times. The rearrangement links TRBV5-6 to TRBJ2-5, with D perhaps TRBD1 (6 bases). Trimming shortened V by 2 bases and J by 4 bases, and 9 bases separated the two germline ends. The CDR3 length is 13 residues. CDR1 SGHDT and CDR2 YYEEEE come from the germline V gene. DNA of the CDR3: TGTGCCAGCAGCTTCGGACAGCGAGAGACCCAGTACTTC. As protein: CASSFGQRETQYF.

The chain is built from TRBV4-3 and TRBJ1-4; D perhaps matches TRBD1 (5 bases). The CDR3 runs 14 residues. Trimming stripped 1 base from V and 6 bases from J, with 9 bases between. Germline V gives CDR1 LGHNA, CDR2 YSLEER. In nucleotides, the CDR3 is TGCGCCAGCAGCCAAGGGGGCAATTATGAAAAACTGTTTTTT. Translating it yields CASSQGGNYEKLFF.

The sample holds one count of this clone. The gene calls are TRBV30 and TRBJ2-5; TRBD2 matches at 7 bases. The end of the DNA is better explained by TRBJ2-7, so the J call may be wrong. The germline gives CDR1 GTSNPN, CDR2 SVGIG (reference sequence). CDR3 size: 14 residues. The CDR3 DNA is TGTGCCTGGGGGGGGTTGGGGAGGGCCAACGAGCAGTACTTC. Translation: CAWGGLGRANEQYF.

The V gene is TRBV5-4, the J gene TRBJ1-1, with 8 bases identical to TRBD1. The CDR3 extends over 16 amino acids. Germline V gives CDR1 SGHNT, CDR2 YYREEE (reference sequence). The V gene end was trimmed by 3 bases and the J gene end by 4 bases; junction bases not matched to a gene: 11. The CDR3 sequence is CASSYGLTGASTEAFF. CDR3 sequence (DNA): TGTGCCAGCAGCTATGGATTGACAGGGGCAAGCACTGAAGCTTTCTTT.

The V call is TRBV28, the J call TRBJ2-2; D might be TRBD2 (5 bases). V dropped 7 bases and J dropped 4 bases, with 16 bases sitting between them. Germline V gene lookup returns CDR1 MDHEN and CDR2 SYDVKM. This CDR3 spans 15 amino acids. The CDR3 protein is CASTSVGRPTGELFF. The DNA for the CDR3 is TGTGCCAGCACCTCAGTGGGGAGACCCACCGGGGAGCTGTTTTTT.

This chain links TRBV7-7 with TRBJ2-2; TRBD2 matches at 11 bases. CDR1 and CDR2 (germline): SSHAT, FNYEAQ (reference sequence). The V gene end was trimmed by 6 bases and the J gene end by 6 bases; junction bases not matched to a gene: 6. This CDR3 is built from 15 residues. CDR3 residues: CASSQLAGAAGELFF. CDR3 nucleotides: TGTGCCAGCAGTCAACTAGCGGGAGCCGCCGGGGAGCTGTTTTTT.

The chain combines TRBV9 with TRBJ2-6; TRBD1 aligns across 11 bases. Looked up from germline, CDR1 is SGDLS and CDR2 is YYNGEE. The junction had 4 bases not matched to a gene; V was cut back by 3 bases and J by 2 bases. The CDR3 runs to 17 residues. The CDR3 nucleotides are TGTGCCAGCAGCGGGGACAGGGGGTACACTGGGGCCAACGTCCTGACTTTC. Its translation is CASSGDRGYTGANVLTF.

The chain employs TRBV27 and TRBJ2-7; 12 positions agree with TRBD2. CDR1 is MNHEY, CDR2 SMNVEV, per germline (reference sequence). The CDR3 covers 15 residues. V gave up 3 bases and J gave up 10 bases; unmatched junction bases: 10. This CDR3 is CASSFLGLAGQAQYF. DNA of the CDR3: TGTGCCAGCAGTTTCCTCGGACTAGCGGGACAAGCACAGTACTTC.